The clone carrying this T cell receptor (beta chain) appeared many times. The CDR3 has 13 residues. Trimming cost V 4 bases and J 7 bases, with 10 bases left between them. Sample time point: newly diagnosed GD, antithyroid drugs for less than 3 months. Making the TCR library involved RNA that had been extracted from PBMCs. The TCR beta library used iRepertoire HTBI primers with Arm-PCR amplification of CDR3. MiXCR was run by TCRdb on the multiplex PCR reads, yielding one entry per CDR3 protein. The table includes hundreds of thousands of distinct CDR3 sequences, about 14% detected once. The data are from a study of regulatory T cells in long-lasting Graves disease. This sample also belongs to another study, concerning T cells in Graves' hyperthyroidism and ophthalmopathy.

This clonotype was obtained from a man aged 25 to 40 with Graves disease. The V call is TRBV12-3 or TRBV12-4, the J call TRBJ1-4; weak D call: TRBD1 (6 bases). The sequencing used peripheral blood mononuclear cells (PBMCs), collected at new diagnosis, from a patient treated with antithyroid drugs. The CDR3 coding sequence is TGTGCCAGCAGTTACAGGGAGTTTGAAAAACTGTTTTTT. Its protein is CASSYREFEKLFF.